Shown below are 13 T cell receptor beta chains from a single sample sequenced in a study of T cells after yellow fever vaccination. Via MiXCR, TCRdb re-called the 5' RACE reads, giving one row per CDR3 protein. The table has hundreds of thousands of distinct CDR3 sequences, over 4% seen once; the top ten hold 20% to 25%. Here the sequenced sample was PBMCs, taken 5 days after the yellow fever booster vaccination. These receptors were collected from a man younger than 35 who received the YFV17D yellow fever vaccine.

The V and J genes are TRBV20-1 and TRBJ2-5; D might be TRBD1 (5 bases). The CDR3 loop spans 12 amino acids. Trimming stripped 4 bases from V and 4 bases from J, with 10 bases between. Germline CDR1 DFQATT, CDR2 SNEGSKA (reference sequence). The CDR3, as DNA: TGCAGTGCTAAGGGTAGGGGAGAGACCCAGTACTTC. As protein: CSAKGRGETQYF.

This clonotype came up many times. The chain carries TRBV6-5 and TRBJ1-1, with D uncertain. Trimming removed 7 bases from V and 0 bases from J, with 9 bases in between. Germline CDR1 reads MNHEY; CDR2 reads SVGAGI. This CDR3 spans 13 amino acids. The CDR3 reads CASKAVVNTEAFF. CDR3 coding DNA: TGTGCCAGCAAGGCGGTAGTGAACACTGAAGCTTTCTTT.

V usage is TRBV28 and J usage is TRBJ1-6; D gene ambiguous. Germline loops: CDR1 MDHEN, CDR2 SYDVKM. CDR3 length: 17 amino acids. Trimming took off 3 bases at V and 8 bases at J, with 20 bases between the two ends. The CDR3 is CASSLPPKGNGDSPLHF. The CDR3 DNA follows: TGTGCCAGCAGTTTGCCCCCAAAGGGAAACGGGGATTCACCCCTCCACTTT.

V usage is TRBV7-9 and J usage is TRBJ2-7; D perhaps matches TRBD1 (6 bases). V was pared by 1 base and J by 5 bases, with 12 bases between. The CDR3 consists of 14 residues. CDR1 SEHNR and CDR2 FQNEAQ come from the germline V gene (reference sequence). Here the CDR3 DNA reads TGTGCCAGCAGCTTAGACCAGGGGCCTAACGAGCAGTACTTC. Translated, it gives CASSLDQGPNEQYF.

Of note for this clonotype: At one boundary the junction diverges from the germline segment, which might be a read error. The chain has TRBV19 and TRBJ1-6; D might be TRBD1 (5 bases). This CDR3 comprises 12 residues. CDR1 is LNHDA and CDR2 is SQIVND in the germline V gene (reference sequence). CDR3 sequence reads: CDSNRGSSPLHF. The CDR3 bases are TGTGACAGTAACCGGGGGAGTTCACCCCTCCACTTT.

V is TRBV2 and J is TRBJ2-5; D gene ambiguous. Germline CDR1 reads SNHLY; CDR2 reads FYNNEI. CDR3 size: 14 residues. Trimming left V 4 bases short and J 2 bases short, with 11 bases between. CDR3 sequence (DNA): TGTGCCAGCAGTGGAAAATCGCGGCAAGAGACCCAGTACTTC. This codes for CASSGKSRQETQYF.

This clonotype has ten or more counts. This chain uses TRBV12-3 or TRBV12-4 with TRBJ1-2; 8 bases agree with TRBD1. There are 13 residues in the CDR3. V lost 6 bases to trimming and J lost 6 bases; unmatched junction nucleotides: 6. CDR3 sequence reads: CASSSGQGDGYTF. In DNA, the CDR3 is TGTGCCAGCAGCTCAGGACAGGGTGATGGCTACACCTTC.

The rearrangement links TRBV15 to TRBJ2-7, with 7 bases matching TRBD1. CDR3 length: 14 amino acids. From germline, CDR1 is LNHNV and CDR2 YYDKDF (reference sequence). V dropped 2 bases and J dropped 1; count of bases not matched to a gene: 2. The CDR3 protein is CATSRRDRSYEQYF. The CDR3 nucleotides are TGTGCCACCAGCAGACGGGACAGATCCTACGAGCAGTACTTC.

This clonotype was picked up many times. DNA for the CDR3: TGTGCCAGCACCCTGGGCCCGGTCTCGAAGGATACGCAGTATTTT. Amino acids: CASTLGPVSKDTQYF. The chain is built from TRBV6-2 or TRBV6-3 and TRBJ2-3; D call uncertain. Trimming took 7 bases from V and 6 from J, leaving 20 bases between them. The CDR3 length is 15 residues. Germline assignment: CDR1 MNHEY and CDR2 SVGEGT.

There are many counts of this clonotype. CDR3 protein: CASSPPGRGDLNEQFF. The DNA for the CDR3 is TGTGCCAGCAGCCCCCCTGGGCGGGGGGACCTCAATGAGCAGTTCTTC. The chain uses TRBV4-2 and TRBJ2-1; 8 bases are shared with TRBD2. CDR3 length: 16 residues. V lost 4 bases and J lost 6; bases outside the gene matches: 11. Germline CDR1 is LGHNA and CDR2 is YNFKEQ.

This clonotype has ten or more counts. CDR3 sequence (DNA): TGTGCCAGCACCTGGGGGGGGCCGGGAAATGAGCAGTTCTTC. Amino acids: CASTWGGPGNEQFF. V is TRBV6-5 and J is TRBJ2-1; TRBD2 might be the D (7 bases). Germline values: CDR1 MNHEY, CDR2 SVGAGI. The CDR3 consists of 14 residues. V gave up 7 bases and J gave up 7 bases, with 17 bases separating them.

This clonotype was seen only a few times. V and J are TRBV27 and TRBJ2-7; 7 bases line up with TRBD1. This CDR3 has 16 residues. CDR1 MNHEY and CDR2 SMNVEV come from the germline V gene (reference sequence). The V segment lost 0 bases and the J segment 3 bases; nucleotides outside the gene matches: 8. CDR3 in DNA: TGTGCCAGCAGTTTATCGACAGGGTCTGTGTTCTACGAGCAGTACTTC. Protein product: CASSLSTGSVFYEQYF.

This clonotype was recorded a few times. The chain carries TRBV10-3 and TRBJ1-1; TRBD1 is a possible D gene (6 bases). Germline CDR1 and CDR2: ENHRY and SYGVKD. There are 13 residues in the CDR3. With 6 bases removed from V and 6 bases from J, the gap between germline ends came to 14 bases. For the CDR3, the DNA is TGTGCCATCAGCCTGGGGGCGGACGCTGAAGCTTTCTTT. Its protein product is CAISLGADAEAFF.